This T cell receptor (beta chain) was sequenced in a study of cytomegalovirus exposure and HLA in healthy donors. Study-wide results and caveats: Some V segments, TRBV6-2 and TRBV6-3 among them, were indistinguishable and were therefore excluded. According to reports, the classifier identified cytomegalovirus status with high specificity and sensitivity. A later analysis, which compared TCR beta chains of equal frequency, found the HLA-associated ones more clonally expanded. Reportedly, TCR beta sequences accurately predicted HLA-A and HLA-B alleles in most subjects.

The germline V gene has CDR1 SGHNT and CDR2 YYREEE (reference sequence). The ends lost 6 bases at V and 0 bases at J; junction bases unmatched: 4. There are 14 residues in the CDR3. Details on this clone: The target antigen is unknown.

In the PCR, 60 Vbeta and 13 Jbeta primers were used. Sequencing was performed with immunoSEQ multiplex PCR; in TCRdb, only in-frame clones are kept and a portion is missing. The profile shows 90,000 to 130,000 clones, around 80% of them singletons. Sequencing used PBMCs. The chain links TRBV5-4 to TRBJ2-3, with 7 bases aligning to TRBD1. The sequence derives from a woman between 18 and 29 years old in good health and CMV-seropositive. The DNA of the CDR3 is TGTGCCAGCAATCGGGACAGCAGCACAGATACGCAGTATTTT. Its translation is CASNRDSSTDTQYF.